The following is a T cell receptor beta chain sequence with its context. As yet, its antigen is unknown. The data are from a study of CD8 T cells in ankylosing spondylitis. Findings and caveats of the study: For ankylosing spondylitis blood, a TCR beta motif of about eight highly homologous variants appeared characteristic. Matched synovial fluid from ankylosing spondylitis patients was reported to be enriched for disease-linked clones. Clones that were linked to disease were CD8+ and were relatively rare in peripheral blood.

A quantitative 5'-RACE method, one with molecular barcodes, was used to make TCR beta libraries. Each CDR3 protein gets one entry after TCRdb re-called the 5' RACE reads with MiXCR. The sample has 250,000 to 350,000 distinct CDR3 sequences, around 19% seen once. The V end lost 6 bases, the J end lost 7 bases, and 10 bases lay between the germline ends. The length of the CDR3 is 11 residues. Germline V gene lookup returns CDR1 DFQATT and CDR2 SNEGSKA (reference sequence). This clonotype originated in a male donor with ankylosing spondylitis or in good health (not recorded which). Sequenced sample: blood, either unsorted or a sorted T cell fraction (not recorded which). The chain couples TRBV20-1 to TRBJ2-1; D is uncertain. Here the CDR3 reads CSADLRNEQFF. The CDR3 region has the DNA TGCAGTGCCGATCTTAGAAATGAGCAGTTCTTC.